One and the same sample provided the 13 T cell receptor beta chains below, sequenced in a study of blood T cell repertoires in COVID-19. Repertoires were generated with immunoSEQ multiplex PCR, while TCRdb's copy carries only in-frame clones and drops some. Of 250,000 to 350,000 clones in the sample, 87% were seen once. Sequencing input: peripheral blood. All receptors come from a woman aged 50 to 65 who had recovered from COVID-19.

Remarks on this clone: The sample holds other DNA sequences that translate to the same CDR3. The chain uses TRBV2 and TRBJ2-3; D is undetermined. CDR1 is SNHLY, CDR2 FYNNEI, per germline. The CDR3 loop spans 12 amino acids. Trimming removed 2 bases at V and 3 bases at J, with 3 bases between. CDR3 nucleotides: TGTGCCAGCAGTGAACGGACAGATACGCAGTATTTT. As protein: CASSERTDTQYF.

V is TRBV5-1 and J is TRBJ1-1; D call uncertain. The CDR3 is made up of 13 amino acids. Germline V CDR1 and CDR2: SGHRS, YFSETQ. V was trimmed by 1 base and J by 3 bases, leaving 7 bases between them. The CDR3 DNA sequence: TGCGCCAGCAGCTTGTTATATGACACTGAAGCTTTCTTT. Encoded protein: CASSLLYDTEAFF.

The chain is built from TRBV4-1 and TRBJ1-1; tentative D call: TRBD1 (6 bases). This CDR3 contains 15 residues. V was shortened by 3 bases and J by 0 bases, with 11 bases between the two germline ends. Germline CDR1 is MGHRA and CDR2 is YSYEKL. CDR3 DNA: TGCGCCAGCAGCCATAACAGGGCAGTGAACACTGAAGCTTTCTTT. Its protein is CASSHNRAVNTEAFF.

The chain is built from TRBV9 and TRBJ2-1, with 9 positions matching TRBD2. Germline CDR1 is SGDLS and CDR2 is YYNGEE. The CDR3 is 15 residues long. V lost 4 bases to trimming and J lost 1 base; unmatched junction nucleotides: 3. The CDR3 nucleotides are TGTGCCAGCAGCCTCAGCGGGAGGTCCTACAATGAGCAGTTCTTC. This encodes CASSLSGRSYNEQFF.

The chain recombines TRBV5-5 with TRBJ1-1; D not certain. Germline loops: CDR1 SGHKS, CDR2 YYEKEE (reference sequence). The V end lost 5 bases, the J end lost 3 bases, and 5 bases lay between the germline ends. The length of the CDR3 is 11 residues. CDR3 in amino acids: CASRLDTEAFF. The DNA of the CDR3 is TGTGCCAGCAGGCTAGACACTGAAGCTTTCTTT.

The chain employs TRBV6-5 and TRBJ1-2; 7 bases match TRBD1. CDR1 is MNHEY, CDR2 SVGAGI, per germline. The CDR3 sequence is 16 residues long. V trimming: 0 bases; J trimming: 0 bases; junction bases outside the gene matches: 4. CDR3: CASSYSNRGANYGYTF. Written as DNA, the CDR3 is TGTGCCAGCAGTTACTCGAACAGGGGAGCTAACTATGGCTACACCTTC.

This clone was seen more than once but under ten times. V gene TRBV2 combines with J gene TRBJ2-3; 8 nucleotides agree with TRBD1. The J segment lost 4 bases and the V segment lost 7 bases, leaving 10 bases of the junction unmatched. Germline V lookup: CDR1 SNHLY, CDR2 FYNNEI. The CDR3 has 15 amino acids. CDR3 protein: CASKDRVGSADTQYF. In DNA, the CDR3 is TGTGCCAGCAAGGACAGGGTGGGGTCCGCAGATACGCAGTATTTT.

This chain connects TRBV4-3 to TRBJ1-4; TRBD1 matches 7 bases. The CDR3 runs to 15 residues. The germline gives CDR1 LGHNA, CDR2 YSLEER. The junction had 5 bases not matched to a gene; V was cut back by 1 base and J by 6 bases. Here the CDR3 reads CASSQVSTGHEKLFF. Written as DNA, the CDR3 is TGCGCCAGCAGCCAAGTTTCGACAGGGCATGAAAAACTGTTTTTT.

The V gene is TRBV4-3, the J gene TRBJ1-2; D remains unclear. With 0 bases removed from V and 1 base from J, the gap between germline ends came to 12 bases. Looked up from germline, CDR1 is LGHNA and CDR2 is YSLEER. This CDR3 is 16 amino acids long. The CDR3 nucleotides read TGCGCCAGCAGCCAAGATTACCACGGGGTTAACTATGGCTACACCTTC. It translates to CASSQDYHGVNYGYTF.

The rearrangement joins TRBV6-5 to TRBJ1-2, with 10 bases aligning to TRBD1. V lost 5 bases and J lost 4; bases outside the gene matches: 4. This CDR3 spans 14 amino acids. The germline gives CDR1 MNHEY, CDR2 SVGAGI. CDR3 DNA: TGTGCCAGCAGTCTCCGGGACAGGGGCTATGGCTACACCTTC. Protein sequence: CASSLRDRGYGYTF.

CDR3 sequence (DNA): TGTGCCTGTCACCGGTGGACTGAAGCTTTCTTT. Protein product: CACHRWTEAFF. The V gene is TRBV30, the J gene TRBJ1-1; D remains unclear. Germline V gene sequence: CDR1 GTSNPN, CDR2 SVGIG (reference sequence). Deletions cut 6 bases from V and 5 bases from J, with 10 bases between. The CDR3 is made up of 11 amino acids.

The V call is TRBV6-6, the J call TRBJ2-3; tentatively, D is TRBD2 (6 bases). The V end lost 0 bases, the J end lost 4 bases, and 8 bases lay between the germline ends. The CDR3 is 14 amino acids. CDR1 and CDR2 (germline): MNHNY, SVGAGI (reference sequence). In DNA form, the CDR3 reads TGTGCCAGCAGTTACTCCCTAGCGTCAGATACGCAGTATTTT. It is translated as CASSYSLASDTQYF.

This clone occurred once. The chain joins TRBV5-4 to TRBJ2-7, with 13 positions matching TRBD2. Germline CDR1 is SGHNT and CDR2 is YYREEE (reference sequence). The CDR3 has 16 amino acids. V was pared by 5 bases and J by 5 bases, with 10 bases of the junction left unmatched. CDR3 amino acids: CASRPTGTSGANEQYF. The CDR3, as DNA: TGTGCCAGCAGACCGACCGGGACTAGCGGGGCCAACGAGCAGTACTTC.